This entry features one T cell receptor beta chain sequence. Its specificity is not known. CDR3 length equals 15 residues. Trimming left V 0 bases short and J 7 bases short, with 14 bases between. Germline loops: CDR1 MGHRA, CDR2 YSYEKL. Deep sequencing aimed at 1 in 200,000 to 1 in 1 million T cells' resolution. Profiling relied on immunoSEQ multiplex PCR, and the TCRdb table lists in-frame clones only, not all of them. The sample includes almost 85,000 clones, roughly 86% of them seen just once. This specimen comes from a study of cytotoxic CD8 clonotypes in ibrutinib-treated CLL. Study in general: In all, about eleven patients were relapsed/refractory, approximately 16 were treatment-naive and 17 to 18 were IGHV unmutated. Mean yields were around 240,000 productive templates and under 100,000 productive rearrangements per sample. Findings and caveats of the study: Stable or contracted on treatment, public clonotypes were also uncommon.

This receptor was taken from a human donor with chronic lymphocytic leukemia. The sequencing here drew on PBMCs, taken before ibrutinib treatment. The gene calls are TRBV4-1 and TRBJ2-3, with D hard to call. The CDR3 protein is CASSQDRLPPNTQYF. CDR3 sequence (DNA): TGCGCCAGCAGCCAAGACCGGCTCCCGCCGAATACGCAGTATTTT.